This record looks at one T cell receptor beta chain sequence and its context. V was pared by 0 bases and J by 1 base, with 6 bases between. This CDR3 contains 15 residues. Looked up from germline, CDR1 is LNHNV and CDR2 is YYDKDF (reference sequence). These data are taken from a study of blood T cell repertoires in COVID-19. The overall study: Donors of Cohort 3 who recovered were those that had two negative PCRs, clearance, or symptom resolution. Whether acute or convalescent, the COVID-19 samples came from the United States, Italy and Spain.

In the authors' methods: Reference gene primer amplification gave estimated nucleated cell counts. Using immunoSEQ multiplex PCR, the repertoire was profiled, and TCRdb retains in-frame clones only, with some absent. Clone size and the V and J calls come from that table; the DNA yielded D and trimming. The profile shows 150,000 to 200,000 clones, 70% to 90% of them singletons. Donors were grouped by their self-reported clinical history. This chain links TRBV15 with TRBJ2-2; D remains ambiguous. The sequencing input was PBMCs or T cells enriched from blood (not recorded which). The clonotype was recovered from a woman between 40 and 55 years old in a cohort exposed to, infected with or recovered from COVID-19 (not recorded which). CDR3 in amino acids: CATSRERLNTGELFF. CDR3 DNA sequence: TGTGCCACCAGCAGAGAGCGACTGAACACCGGGGAGCTGTTTTTT. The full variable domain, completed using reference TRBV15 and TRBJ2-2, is DAMVIQNPRYQVTQFGKPVTLSCSQTLNHNVMYWYQQKSSQAPKLLFHYYDKDFNNEADTPDNFQSRRPNTSFCFLDIRSPGLGDTAMYLCATSRERLNTGELFFGEGSRLTVL.